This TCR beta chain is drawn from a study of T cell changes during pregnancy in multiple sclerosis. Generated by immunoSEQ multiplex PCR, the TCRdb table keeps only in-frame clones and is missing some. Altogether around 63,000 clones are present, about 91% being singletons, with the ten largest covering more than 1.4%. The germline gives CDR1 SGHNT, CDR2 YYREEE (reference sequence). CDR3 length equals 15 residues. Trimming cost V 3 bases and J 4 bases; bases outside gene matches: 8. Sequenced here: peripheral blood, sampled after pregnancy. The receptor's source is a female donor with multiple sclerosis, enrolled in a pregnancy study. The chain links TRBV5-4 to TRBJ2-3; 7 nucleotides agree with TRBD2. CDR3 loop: CASSSRAGVADTQYF. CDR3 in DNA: TGTGCCAGCAGCTCCCGGGCGGGAGTGGCAGATACGCAGTATTTT.